This T cell receptor (beta chain) was found in a study of blood T cell repertoires in COVID-19. For the study at large: The origin of the acute and convalescent COVID-19 samples was the United States, Italy and Spain.

V lost 5 bases and J lost 6, with 13 bases in between. Germline V CDR1 and CDR2: SGHDN, FVKESK. The CDR3 runs 14 residues. Repertoires were generated with immunoSEQ multiplex PCR, while TCRdb's copy carries only in-frame clones and drops some. The sample lists over 600,000 clones, about nine tenths seen once, with over 0.2% in the top ten. The V gene is TRBV14, the J gene TRBJ1-4; TRBD1 is a possible D gene (5 bases). The source is a woman aged 18-29 years with acute or convalescent COVID-19. Sequencing was done on a sample of peripheral blood. In nucleotides, the CDR3 is TGTGCCAGCAGCTATCAGGGAGGCGATGAAAAACTGTTTTTT. This gives the protein CASSYQGGDEKLFF.